This T cell receptor (beta chain) appears in the sequencing data of a study of beta chain features in type 1 diabetes. Trimming took off 0 bases at V and 2 bases at J, with 10 bases between the two ends. Germline V gene data show CDR1 as SGDLS and CDR2 as YYNGEE. The CDR3 consists of 15 residues. This clone was recorded at least ten times. Expressed TCRB transcripts were sequenced because the entire RNA isolate underwent reverse transcription. Some clones are missing from TCRdb's copy, which holds only in-frame ones; the method was immunoSEQ multiplex PCR. In the table there are about 220,000 clones, approximately 10% of which are singletons.

Sequenced material: central memory CD4+ T cells from blood. This chain uses TRBV9 with TRBJ2-3; D perhaps matches TRBD2 (5 bases). The receptor was derived from a man in his late teens or twenties in good health. The CDR3 loop reads CASSVVRDLTDTQYF. The CDR3 coding sequence is TGTGCCAGCAGCGTAGTGAGGGATCTCACAGATACGCAGTATTTT. The entire variable domain, with the rest obtained from reference TRBV9 and TRBJ2-3, is as follows: DSGVTQTPKHLITATGQRVTLRCSPRSGDLSVYWYQQSLDQGLQFLIQYYNGEERAKGNILERFSAQQFPDLHSELNLSSLELGDSALYFCASSVVRDLTDTQYFGPGTRLTVL.